This entry is about one T cell receptor (beta chain). The sample originates from a study of blood T cell repertoires in COVID-19. Study as a whole: In each case, the material was cDNA or gDNA derived from T cells, B-cell-depleted T cells, or PBMCs.

Here immunoSEQ multiplex PCR was the method, and the copy in TCRdb shows in-frame clones only, minus some. Among 200,000 or so clones listed, approximately 89% were seen once. The CDR3 is 12 residues long. Between the trimmed V and J ends, which lost 5 bases and 1 base, there was a span of 5 bases. Germline CDR1 and CDR2: LNHDA and SQIVND (reference sequence). The chain joins TRBV19 to TRBJ1-1; D not certain. This receptor was obtained from a woman between 25 and 40 years old who had been exposed to COVID-19. Sequencing was performed on PBMCs or T cells enriched from blood (not recorded which). The CDR3 loop reads CASSFRNTEAFF. The CDR3 nucleotides are TGTGCCAGTAGTTTTAGGAACACTGAAGCTTTCTTT. Full variable domain (outside the CDR3, taken from reference TRBV19 and TRBJ1-1): DGGITQSPKYLFRKEGQNVTLSCEQNLNHDAMYWYRQDPGQGLRLIYYSQIVNDFQKGDIAEGYSVSREKKESFPLTVTSAQKNPTAFYLCASSFRNTEAFFGQGTRLTVV.